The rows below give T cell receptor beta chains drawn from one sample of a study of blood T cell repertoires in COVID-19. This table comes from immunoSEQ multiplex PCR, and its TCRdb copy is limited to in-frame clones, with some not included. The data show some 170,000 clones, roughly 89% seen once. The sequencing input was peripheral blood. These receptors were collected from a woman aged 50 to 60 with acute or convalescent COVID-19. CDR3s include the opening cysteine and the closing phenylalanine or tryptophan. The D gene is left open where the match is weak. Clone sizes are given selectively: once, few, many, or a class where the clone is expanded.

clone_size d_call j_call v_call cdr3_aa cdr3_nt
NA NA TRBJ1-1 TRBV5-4 CASSRSPQGNTEAFF TGTGCCAGCAGCCGTAGCCCCCAGGGAAACACTGAAGCTTTCTTT
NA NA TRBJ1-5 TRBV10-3 CAISESTQPRPQHF TGTGCCATCAGTGAGTCGACTCAGCCCCGGCCCCAGCATTTT
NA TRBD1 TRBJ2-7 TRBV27 CASRLGGQGSEQYF TGTGCCAGCAGGTTAGGGGGACAGGGCTCCGAGCAGTACTTC
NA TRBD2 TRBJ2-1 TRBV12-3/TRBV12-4 CASSRTSQNEQFF TGTGCCAGCAGCCGGACTAGCCAGAACGAGCAGTTCTTC
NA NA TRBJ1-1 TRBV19 CASRIGWALENTEAFF TGTGCCAGTAGGATTGGTTGGGCCTTGGAGAACACTGAAGCTTTCTTT
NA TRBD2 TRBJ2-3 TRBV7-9 CASSLALGLAGGSDTQYF TGTGCCAGCAGCTTAGCCCTAGGACTAGCGGGGGGGTCAGATACGCAGTATTTT
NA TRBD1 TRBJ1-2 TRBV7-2 CASSPTGGAYGYTF TGTGCCAGCAGCCCGACAGGGGGCGCGTATGGCTACACCTTC
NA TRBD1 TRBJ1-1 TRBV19 CASIPTTGGWVPFF TGTGCCAGTATCCCCACGACAGGGGGTTGGGTACCTTTCTTT
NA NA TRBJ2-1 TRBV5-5 CASSFAVSYNEQFF TGTGCCAGCAGCTTCGCGGTCTCCTACAATGAGCAGTTCTTC
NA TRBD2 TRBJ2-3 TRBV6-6 CASSQNGRGTGGDTQYF TGTGCCAGCAGTCAGAACGGAAGGGGGACGGGAGGGGATACGCAGTATTTT
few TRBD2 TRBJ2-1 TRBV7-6 CASSTSGSSYNEQFF TGTGCCAGCAGCACTAGCGGGAGCTCCTACAATGAGCAGTTCTTC
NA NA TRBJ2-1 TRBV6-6 CASSEQGWFEQFF TGTGCCAGCAGCGAACAGGGTTGGTTTGAGCAGTTCTTC
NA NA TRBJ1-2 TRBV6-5 CASSTTGTNDYGYTF TGTGCCAGCAGTACTACAGGGACCAACGACTATGGCTACACCTTC
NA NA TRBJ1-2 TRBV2 CASSLTYYGYTF TGTGCCAGCAGTTTAACATACTATGGCTACACCTTC
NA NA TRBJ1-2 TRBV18 CASSIGGAYGYTF TGTGCCAGCTCAATAGGAGGGGCCTATGGCTACACCTTC
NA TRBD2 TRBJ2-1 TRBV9 CASSVGGGNDEQFF TGTGCCAGCAGCGTAGGGGGAGGGAACGATGAGCAGTTCTTC
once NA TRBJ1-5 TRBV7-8 CASSSVVGGLSNQPQHF TGTGCCAGCAGCTCCGTGGTTGGGGGCCTTAGCAATCAGCCCCAGCATTTT
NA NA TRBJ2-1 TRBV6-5 CASSSVRNEQFF TGTGCCAGCAGTTCCGTCAGGAATGAGCAGTTCTTC
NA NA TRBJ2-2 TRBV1 CTSSQEALAGVNTGELFF TGCACCAGCAGCCAAGAGGCCCTAGCGGGGGTGAACACCGGGGAGCTGTTTTTT
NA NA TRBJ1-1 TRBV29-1 CSVEEGVNTEAFF TGCAGCGTTGAAGAAGGGGTGAACACTGAAGCTTTCTTT
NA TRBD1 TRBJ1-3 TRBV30 CAWSVGTVSGNTIYF TGTGCCTGGAGTGTAGGGACAGTCTCTGGAAACACCATATATTTT
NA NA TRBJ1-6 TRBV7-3 CASSPQALSPLHF TGTGCCAGCAGCCCCCAGGCGCTTTCACCCCTCCACTTT
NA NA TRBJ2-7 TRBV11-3 CASSLVRGGYEQYF TGTGCCAGCAGCTTAGTCAGGGGCGGGTACGAGCAGTACTTC
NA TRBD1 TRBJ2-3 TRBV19 CASSTGTGSTDTQYF TGTGCCAGTAGTACCGGGACAGGGAGCACAGATACGCAGTATTTT
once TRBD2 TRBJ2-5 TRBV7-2 CASSLVGSGNQETQYF TGTGCCAGCAGCTTAGTTGGTAGCGGGAACCAAGAGACCCAGTACTTC
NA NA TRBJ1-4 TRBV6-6 CASSYPLQGEKLFF TGTGCCAGCAGTTACCCTTTACAGGGTGAAAAACTGTTTTTT
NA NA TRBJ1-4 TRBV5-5 CASSLQGTTNEKLFF TGTGCCAGCAGCCTACAGGGAACAACTAATGAAAAACTGTTTTTT
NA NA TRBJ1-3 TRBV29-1 CSVKLGQSDSSIYF TGCAGCGTGAAGCTTGGACAGTCCGACTCCTCCATATATTTT
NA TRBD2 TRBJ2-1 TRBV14 CASSQGGLAGVPNYNEQFF TGTGCCAGCAGCCAGGGGGGACTAGCGGGAGTCCCAAACTACAATGAGCAGTTCTTC
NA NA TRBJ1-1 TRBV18 CASSSAGENTEAFF TGTGCCAGCTCATCCGCGGGGGAGAACACTGAAGCTTTCTTT
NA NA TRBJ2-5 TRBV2 CASSGGLGETQYF TGTGCCAGCAGTGGGGGGCTTGGGGAGACCCAGTACTTC
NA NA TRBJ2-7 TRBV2 CASSGANFEQYF TGTGCCAGCAGTGGAGCCAACTTCGAGCAGTACTTC
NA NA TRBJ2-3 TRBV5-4 CASSLISDTQYF TGTGCCAGCAGCTTGATATCGGATACGCAGTATTTT
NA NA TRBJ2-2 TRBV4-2 CASSQDSGRVRAGELFF TGTGCCAGCAGCCAAGATTCCGGCAGGGTTCGGGCCGGGGAGCTGTTTTTT
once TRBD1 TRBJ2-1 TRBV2 CARGGQGAPDEQFF TGTGCCAGGGGGGGACAGGGGGCGCCGGATGAGCAGTTCTTC
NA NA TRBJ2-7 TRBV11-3 CASSSDSKYEQYF TGTGCCAGCAGTTCTGACAGTAAGTACGAGCAGTACTTC
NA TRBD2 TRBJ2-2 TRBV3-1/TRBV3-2 CASSQDHPASGTNTGELFF TGTGCCAGCAGCCAAGATCACCCGGCTAGCGGGACGAACACCGGGGAGCTGTTTTTT
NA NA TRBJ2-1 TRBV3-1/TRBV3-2 CASSHRLVDNEQFF TGTGCCAGCAGCCACAGACTAGTCGACAATGAGCAGTTCTTC
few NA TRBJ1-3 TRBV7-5 CVRSLVHRPGQEGTIYF TGTGTCAGAAGCTTAGTCCACCGGCCCGGCCAGGAGGGCACCATATATTTT
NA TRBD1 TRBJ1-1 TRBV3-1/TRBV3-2 CASSHSKGAEENTEAFF TGTGCCAGCAGCCATTCTAAGGGGGCTGAAGAGAACACTGAAGCTTTCTTT
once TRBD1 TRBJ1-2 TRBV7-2 CASSLGQGAYYGYTF TGTGCCAGCAGCCTGGGACAGGGGGCCTATTATGGCTACACCTTC
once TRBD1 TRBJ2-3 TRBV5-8 CASSARDRDTQYF TGTGCCAGCAGCGCCCGGGACAGGGATACGCAGTATTTT
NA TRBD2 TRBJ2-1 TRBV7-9 CASSETSGGNNEQFF TGTGCCAGCAGCGAGACTAGCGGGGGTAACAATGAGCAGTTCTTC
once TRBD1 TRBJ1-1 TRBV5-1 CASSSKGQGEVTEAFF TGCGCCAGCAGCTCGAAGGGACAGGGAGAAGTCACTGAAGCTTTCTTT
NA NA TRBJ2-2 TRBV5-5 CASSLVGGTNTGELFF TGTGCCAGCAGCTTGGTTGGAGGGACGAACACCGGGGAGCTGTTTTTT